This TCR beta chain was recorded in a study of blood T cells in healthy people across ages. Study background: Template switching picked up about one barcoded beta molecule for each two T cells. Study-level results: Roughly linear age-related decline in beta diversity appeared, significant by age 40.

The germline V gene encodes CDR1 DFQATT and CDR2 SNEGSKA (reference sequence). The CDR3 spans 15 residues. The germline V and J ends were trimmed by 8 bases and 0 bases, with 17 bases remaining between them. Only a few counts were recorded for this clonotype. Its matching antigen is unknown. The draw of peripheral blood yielded ten milliliters from each donor. Sample-barcoded 5' priming and a J-beta primer mix drove a second PCR of 7 to 11 cycles. MiXCR, run by TCRdb on the 5' RACE reads, gives a single entry per CDR3 protein. The table records around 1,600,000 distinct CDR3 sequences, 40% to 45% of them present only once.

This clonotype was sampled from a woman under 30 in good health. The chain has TRBV20-1 and TRBJ1-3; perhaps TRBD1 as D (6 bases). The sample comprised blood. The CDR3 sequence: CSPGHLGPSGNTIYF. As DNA, the CDR3 is TGCAGTCCGGGACACCTGGGGCCCTCTGGAAACACCATATATTTT.